Listed below are T cell receptor beta chains from one sample, sequenced in a study of CD8+CD57+ T cells in acquired aplastic anemia. In TCRdb, the reads were re-called with MiXCR into one record per CDR3 protein. Of some 170,000 distinct CDR3 sequences in the sample, about 45% were seen once. Sequencing was carried out using sorted CD4+, CD8+, or CD8+CD57+ T cells (not recorded which) from PBMCs. Receptors originate from a human donor with aplastic anemia. The CDR3 runs from the conserved cysteine through the conserved F or W. The D gene is left open where the match is weak. Rows may omit the clone size; those that give it use once, few, many or a size class.

NA,TRBJ1-2,TRBV10-3,13,once,CAISEDRKRGYTF,TGTGCCATCAGTGAGGACAGGAAAAGGGGCTACACCTTC
TRBD2,TRBJ2-1,TRBV7-8,15,NA,CASSLASGRAYEQFF,TGTGCCAGCAGCTTAGCTAGCGGGAGGGCCTATGAGCAGTTCTTC
TRBD1,TRBJ1-6,TRBV29-1,14,NA,CSVAGTGNNSPLHF,TGCAGCGTCGCCGGGACAGGGAATAATTCACCCCTCCACTTT
NA,TRBJ1-1,TRBV7-2,12,NA,CASSLAQLEAFF,TGTGCCAGCAGCTTAGCCCAGTTAGAAGCTTTCTTT
NA,TRBJ1-1,TRBV6-5,13,few,CASSRPATTEAFF,TGTGCCAGCAGTCGGCCGGCGACCACTGAAGCTTTCTTT
NA,TRBJ2-2,TRBV7-3,13,NA,CANGKTNTGELFF,TGTGCCAACGGCAAGACGAACACCGGGGAGCTGTTTTTT
NA,TRBJ2-7,TRBV7-9,14,NA,CASSTRDGSYEQYF,TGTGCCAGCAGCACCCGGGACGGCTCCTACGAGCAGTACTTC
TRBD2,TRBJ2-5,TRBV20-1,15,NA,CSAPIAGGPEETQYF,TGCAGTGCCCCTATAGCGGGGGGGCCCGAGGAGACCCAGTACTTC
TRBD1,TRBJ2-7,TRBV12-3/TRBV12-4,16,many,CASSSPGTGGSYEQYF,TGTGCCAGCAGTTCCCCGGGGACAGGGGGCTCCTACGAGCAGTACTTC
TRBD1,TRBJ1-2,TRBV12-3/TRBV12-4,13,many,CASSADRAYGYTF,TGTGCCAGCAGTGCGGACAGGGCCTATGGCTACACCTTC
NA,TRBJ2-2,TRBV20-1,15,NA,CSAPVTPANTGELSF,TGCAGTGCTCCCGTTACCCCCGCGAACACCGGGGAGCTGTCTTTT
TRBD1,TRBJ2-7,TRBV29-1,12,NA,CSVDTGEDEQYF,TGCAGCGTTGATACAGGGGAAGATGAGCAGTACTTC
TRBD1,TRBJ2-1,TRBV5-1,15,many,CASSLRTGGGDEQFF,TGCGCCAGCAGCTTGCGGACAGGGGGAGGGGATGAGCAGTTCTTC
NA,TRBJ2-3,TRBV2,13,NA,CASLSVSADTQYF,TGTGCCAGCTTATCGGTTTCTGCAGATACGCAGTATTTT
TRBD1,TRBJ1-3,TRBV7-2,15,many,CASNRDRGSGNTIYF,TGTGCCAGCAACCGGGACAGGGGCTCTGGAAACACCATATATTTT
NA,TRBJ1-1,TRBV5-1,14,many,CASSPFDTGTEAFF,TGCGCCAGCAGTCCATTCGACACAGGCACTGAAGCTTTCTTT
NA,TRBJ1-4,TRBV4-2,17,few,CASSQAGIRGSSEKLFF,TGTGCCAGCAGCCAAGCAGGAATCAGGGGTTCTTCTGAAAAACTGTTTTTT
TRBD1,TRBJ2-7,TRBV9,16,NA,CASSVAAGTGSYEQYF,TGTGCCAGCAGCGTAGCGGCCGGGACAGGGTCCTACGAGCAGTACTTC
TRBD1,TRBJ1-5,TRBV15,15,NA,CATSSWGQSNQPQHF,TGTGCCACCAGCAGCTGGGGACAGTCGAATCAGCCCCAGCATTTT
TRBD1,TRBJ2-5,TRBV19,14,many,CASSIGTGLETQYF,TGTGCCAGTAGTATTGGGACAGGGCTGGAGACCCAGTACTTC
TRBD1,TRBJ2-1,TRBV5-1,15,NA,CASSLVTGSYNEQSF,TGCGCCAGCAGCTTGGTGACAGGGTCCTACAATGAGCAGTCCTTC
NA,TRBJ2-3,TRBV7-9,18,NA,CASSQRGGRVDITDTQYF,TGTGCCAGCAGCCAACGAGGGGGGCGGGTGGATATCACAGATACGCAGTATTTT
NA,TRBJ2-2,TRBV9,16,NA,CASSVAPDPNTGELFF,TGTGCCAGCAGCGTAGCTCCCGATCCGAACACCGGGGAGCTGTTTTTT
NA,TRBJ2-7,TRBV9,14,many,CASAEGGDGYEQYF,TGTGCCAGCGCCGAGGGGGGTGATGGCTACGAGCAGTACTTC
NA,TRBJ2-6,TRBV10-3,15,NA,CAISVASSGANVLTF,TGTGCCATCAGTGTTGCGAGCTCTGGGGCCAACGTCCTGACTTTC
TRBD1,TRBJ1-5,TRBV20-1,14,NA,CSAVKGDSSQPQHF,TGCAGTGCTGTCAAAGGGGACAGCAGTCAGCCCCAGCATTTT
NA,TRBJ1-6,TRBV6-1,14,NA,CASSEAGDIRPLHF,TGTGCCAGCAGTGAAGCAGGGGACATTCGCCCCCTCCACTTT
TRBD1,TRBJ1-4,TRBV2,14,NA,CASKTRGGPERLLF,TGTGCCAGCAAGACCAGGGGGGGCCCTGAAAGACTGCTTTTT
NA,TRBJ2-7,TRBV20-1,14,NA,CSAPQQGYAYEQYF,TGCAGTGCCCCGCAGCAGGGATACGCCTACGAGCAGTACTTC
NA,TRBJ2-7,TRBV20-1,16,many,CSARDLDRAPGGEQYF,TGCAGTGCTAGAGACCTCGACAGGGCACCGGGGGGTGAGCAGTACTTC
TRBD1,TRBJ2-7,TRBV7-6,13,NA,CASSWTGGVEQYF,TGTGCCAGCAGCTGGACAGGGGGAGTGGAGCAGTACTTC
NA,TRBJ1-5,TRBV20-1,16,once,CSALEGGPRSNQPQHF,TGCAGTGCTCTTGAAGGAGGCCCCCGTAGCAATCAGCCCCAGCATTTT
NA,TRBJ1-5,TRBV2,13,NA,CASSAVVGKPQHF,TGTGCCAGCAGCGCGGTAGTAGGGAAGCCCCAGCATTTT
TRBD2,TRBJ2-7,TRBV5-5,15,NA,CASSLGGSYSYEQYF,TGTGCCAGCAGCTTGGGCGGGAGTTACTCCTACGAGCAGTACTTC
NA,TRBJ2-1,TRBV9,16,many,CASSPLLGRIYNEQFF,TGTGCCAGCAGCCCCTTGTTGGGACGGATTTACAATGAGCAGTTCTTC
TRBD2,TRBJ2-1,TRBV20-1,16,once,CSAFSPGTSGSNEQFF,TGCAGTGCTTTCTCCCCAGGGACTAGCGGGAGCAATGAGCAGTTCTTC
TRBD1,TRBJ1-2,TRBV9,15,many,CASSTRTGGFGGYTF,TGTGCCAGCAGCACCCGGACAGGGGGCTTCGGTGGCTACACCTTC
TRBD1,TRBJ1-5,TRBV10-3,16,NA,CAISEGRGAGNQPQNF,TGTGCCATCAGTGAGGGCAGGGGGGCGGGCAATCAGCCCCAGAATTTT
TRBD1,TRBJ1-2,TRBV12-3/TRBV12-4,14,NA,CASSPNRGRGGYTF,TGTGCCAGCAGCCCCAACAGGGGGCGCGGTGGCTACACCTTC
NA,TRBJ1-4,TRBV2,14,once,CASSEWASNEKLFF,TGTGCCAGCAGTGAATGGGCCTCTAATGAAAAACTGTTTTTT
NA,TRBJ2-7,TRBV10-1,14,few,CASSESYRADEQYF,TGCGCCAGCAGTGAGAGTTACAGGGCGGACGAGCAGTACTTC
NA,TRBJ1-4,TRBV25-1,14,NA,CASSDGRVVEKLFF,TGTGCCAGCAGTGACGGAAGGGTAGTTGAAAAACTGTTTTTT
NA,TRBJ2-7,TRBV24-1,13,many,CATSDWAGSEQYF,TGTGCCACCAGTGATTGGGCGGGGTCCGAGCAGTACTTC
TRBD1,TRBJ1-2,TRBV29-1,12,NA,CSVEGQGDGYTF,TGCAGCGTTGAGGGCCAGGGGGATGGCTACACCTTC
NA,TRBJ2-7,TRBV3-1,14,NA,CASSLMARDHEQYF,TGTGCCAGCAGCCTCATGGCGAGGGACCACGAGCAGTACTTC
TRBD1,TRBJ2-3,TRBV20-1,13,NA,CSARTGNTDTQYF,TGCAGTGCCAGGACAGGGAACACAGATACGCAGTATTTT
TRBD2,TRBJ2-1,TRBV19,19,many,CASSSWGLAGATDHNEQFF,TGTGCCAGTAGTTCCTGGGGACTAGCGGGGGCTACCGACCACAATGAGCAGTTCTTC
NA,TRBJ2-1,TRBV9,11,NA,CASSVADEQFF,TGTGCCAGCAGCGTAGCGGATGAGCAGTTCTTC
NA,TRBJ1-2,TRBV3-1,15,many,CASSLPEGTNYGYTF,TGTGCCAGCAGCCTCCCCGAAGGGACTAACTATGGCTACACCTTC
NA,TRBJ2-2,TRBV29-1,15,once,CSVEKTGSNTGDLFF,TGCAGCGTTGAAAAGACTGGGTCGAACACCGGGGATCTGTTTTTT